This T cell receptor beta chain was recorded in a study of blood T cell repertoires in COVID-19. Study-level background: The study drew acute and convalescent COVID-19 samples from the United States, Italy and Spain. Sample material is recorded as cDNA or gDNA derived from T cells, B-cell-depleted T cells, or PBMCs.

Methods used by the authors: Reference gene primer amplification gave estimated nucleated cell counts. Sequencing used immunoSEQ multiplex PCR; TCRdb keeps in-frame clones, though not all of them. That table furnishes V, J and clone size, whereas the DNA furnished D and trimming. The table includes 200,000 to 300,000 clones, just under 85% detected once. Losses at the gene ends were 3 bases for V and 2 bases for J; bases not matched to a gene: 7. This CDR3 is built from 16 residues. The germline V gene has CDR1 DFQATT and CDR2 SNEGSKA (reference sequence). The receptor was isolated from an elderly woman with acute or convalescent COVID-19. The V gene is TRBV20-1, the J gene TRBJ2-3; 11 bases match TRBD2. Specimen: peripheral blood. CDR3 loop: CSASRASGGFTDTQYF. The CDR3 DNA reads TGCAGTGCTAGTCGGGCTAGCGGGGGGTTCACAGATACGCAGTATTTT.